The 17 T cell receptor beta chains below were found in one sample sequenced in a study of blood T cell repertoires in COVID-19. The method was immunoSEQ multiplex PCR; TCRdb's version includes in-frame clones alone and lacks a portion of them. Counted here are approximately 100,000 clones, around 87% occurring once; the ten biggest clones make up roughly 11%. Sequencing input: peripheral blood. The receptors stem from a woman under 40 with acute or convalescent COVID-19.

This sequence joins TRBV9 and TRBJ1-5; maybe TRBD1 (5 bases). The CDR3 is 19 amino acids. V was clipped by 1 base and J by 0 bases, with 20 bases between them. The germline CDR1 and CDR2 sequences are SGDLS and YYNGEE. CDR3 residues: CASSVHRGGYPDSNQPQHF. The CDR3 nucleotides are TGTGCCAGCAGCGTACACCGGGGGGGTTATCCGGATAGCAATCAGCCCCAGCATTTT.

The V and J genes are TRBV27 and TRBJ2-3; TRBD2 aligns across 12 bases. J gave up 6 bases and V 0 bases, and 4 bases lay outside the gene matches. Germline values: CDR1 MNHEY, CDR2 SMNVEV (reference sequence). The CDR3 sequence is 16 residues long. CDR3 in DNA: TGTGCCAGCAGTTTATCGCTAGCGGGGGGGCGGGATACGCAGTATTTT. Protein sequence: CASSLSLAGGRDTQYF.

The chain has TRBV3-1 (or the pseudogene TRBV3-2) and TRBJ1-1, with D hard to call. V gave up 4 bases and J gave up 3 bases, with 12 bases separating them. Germline assignment: CDR1 LGHDT and CDR2 YNNKEL (reference sequence). The CDR3 is made up of 14 amino acids. CDR3 DNA sequence: TGTGCCAGCAGCCTAGCAATCCGGGACACTGAAGCTTTCTTT. Translating gives CASSLAIRDTEAFF.

This chain links TRBV12-3 or TRBV12-4 with TRBJ1-1, with 8 bases fitting TRBD1. With V trimmed by 5 bases and J by 1 base, 0 bases remained unmatched. The CDR3 totals 13 residues. The CDR3 reads CASSQGANTEAFF. The CDR3 DNA is TGTGCCAGCAGTCAGGGGGCGAACACTGAAGCTTTCTTT.

J is TRBJ1-2 and V is TRBV7-2; no reliable D call. Trimming removed 1 base from V and 4 bases from J, with 10 bases in between. CDR3 length: 14 residues. Germline V CDR1 and CDR2: SGHTA, FQGNSA. CDR3 sequence: CASSLGVSRYGYTF. In nucleotides, the CDR3 is TGTGCCAGCAGCTTAGGAGTTTCCCGCTATGGCTACACCTTC.

This chain links TRBV11-2 with TRBJ1-6; a weak D match, TRBD1 (6 bases). Germline V gives CDR1 SGHAT, CDR2 FQNNGV. The CDR3 spans 16 residues. V was pared by 6 bases and J by 0 bases, with 12 bases between. CDR3 protein: CASSWGLSSYNSPLHF. In nucleotides, the CDR3 is TGTGCCAGCAGTTGGGGGCTGAGCTCCTATAATTCACCCCTCCACTTT.

CDR3 nucleotides: TGTGCCACCAGCAGAGATACCCTCGTTTACAGGGATAACACCATATATTTT. Translation: CATSRDTLVYRDNTIYF. The chain combines TRBV15 with TRBJ1-3, with D possibly being TRBD1 (6 bases). The CDR3 sequence is 17 residues long. Germline V gene sequence: CDR1 LNHNV, CDR2 YYDKDF (reference sequence). The V end lost 0 bases, the J end lost 7 bases, and 19 bases lay between the germline ends.

This chain links TRBV18 with TRBJ2-2; possible D gene TRBD1, 6 bases. CDR3 length: 16 amino acids. Germline lookup yields CDR1 KGHSH and CDR2 LQKENI. V was pared by 1 base and J by 1 base, with 10 bases between. The CDR3 sequence is CASSPLSGQNTGELFF. For the CDR3, the DNA is TGTGCCAGCTCACCACTATCGGGACAGAACACCGGGGAGCTGTTTTTT.

The chain has TRBV5-1 and TRBJ2-2, with 9 bases aligning to TRBD1. Per the germline V gene, CDR1 is SGHRS and CDR2 is YFSETQ. With 3 bases clipped from V and 7 bases from J, the junction kept 7 bases outside the gene matches. The CDR3 sequence is 15 residues long. CDR3 coding DNA: TGCGCCAGCAGCTCGGGACAGGGTCAGGTCGGGGAGCTGTTTTTT. Translation gives CASSSGQGQVGELFF.

The V and J genes are TRBV6-5 and TRBJ1-6, with D uncertain. The V gene's germline CDR1 is MNHEY and CDR2 SVGAGI. The CDR3 runs 15 residues. V was shortened by 10 bases and J by 0 bases, with 13 bases between the two germline ends. In DNA, the CDR3 is TGTGCCACCTTGACACCTTACTCCTATAATTCACCCCTCCACTTT. Translated, it gives CATLTPYSYNSPLHF.

The chain is built from TRBV27 and TRBJ1-5; D remains ambiguous. Germline V gene lookup returns CDR1 MNHEY and CDR2 SMNVEV (reference sequence). V lost 5 bases and J lost 2, with 10 bases in between. This CDR3 has 14 amino acids. CDR3: CASSEWGGNQPQHF. In DNA form, the CDR3 reads TGTGCCAGCAGTGAATGGGGAGGCAATCAGCCCCAGCATTTT.

This chain uses TRBV5-4 with TRBJ1-2, with 8 bases matching TRBD1. The V gene's germline CDR1 is SGHNT and CDR2 YYREEE (reference sequence). Trimming at V came to 3 bases and at J to 7 bases, leaving 2 bases not matched to a gene. This CDR3 comprises 12 residues. CDR3: CASSWGQAGYTF. The CDR3 coding sequence is TGTGCCAGCAGCTGGGGACAGGCTGGCTACACCTTC.

The rearrangement joins TRBV6-6 to TRBJ1-5; TRBD1 is a possible D gene (5 bases). The CDR3 covers 15 residues. Germline CDR1 is MNHNY and CDR2 is SVGAGI (reference sequence). With 6 bases removed from V and 4 bases from J, the gap between germline ends came to 16 bases. Here the CDR3 reads CASSPDPTGNQPQHF. The CDR3 bases are TGTGCCAGCAGCCCAGACCCTACAGGAAATCAGCCCCAGCATTTT.

CDR3 protein: CASSPPTGANGNTIYF. For the CDR3, the DNA is TGTGCCAGCAGCCCCCCCACAGGGGCAAATGGAAACACCATATATTTT. The rearrangement joins TRBV7-9 to TRBJ1-3, with TRBD1 matching 7 bases. There are 16 residues in the CDR3. V was clipped by 5 bases and J by 3 bases; unmatched bases: 10. Germline V gives CDR1 SEHNR, CDR2 FQNEAQ (reference sequence).

The chain carries TRBV6-5 and TRBJ1-6, with D perhaps TRBD1 (6 bases). The CDR3 spans 14 residues. Trimming left V 10 bases short and J 14 bases short, with 24 bases between. The germline gives CDR1 MNHEY, CDR2 SVGAGI. Here the CDR3 reads CATLFEGGVDTLHF. The CDR3 DNA reads TGTGCCACCCTATTTGAGGGGGGGGTGGACACCCTCCACTTT.

This chain links TRBV11-2 with TRBJ2-7, with TRBD2 as a possible D gene (5 bases). From germline, CDR1 is SGHAT and CDR2 FQNNGV. The CDR3 is 15 residues long. The germline V and J ends were trimmed by 1 base and 3 bases, with 13 bases remaining between them. The CDR3 bases are TGTGCCAGCAGCTTAGGGAGGCGGGCCCGCTACGAGCAGTACTTC. Its protein is CASSLGRRARYEQYF.

The V gene is TRBV7-3, the J gene TRBJ1-2; maybe TRBD1 (5 bases). The CDR3 is made up of 14 amino acids. Germline values: CDR1 SGHTA, CDR2 FQGTGA. V lost 6 bases and J lost 3, with 14 bases in between. CDR3 amino acids: CASSLGGADYGYTF. CDR3 in DNA: TGTGCCAGCAGTCTAGGCGGGGCGGACTATGGCTACACCTTC.